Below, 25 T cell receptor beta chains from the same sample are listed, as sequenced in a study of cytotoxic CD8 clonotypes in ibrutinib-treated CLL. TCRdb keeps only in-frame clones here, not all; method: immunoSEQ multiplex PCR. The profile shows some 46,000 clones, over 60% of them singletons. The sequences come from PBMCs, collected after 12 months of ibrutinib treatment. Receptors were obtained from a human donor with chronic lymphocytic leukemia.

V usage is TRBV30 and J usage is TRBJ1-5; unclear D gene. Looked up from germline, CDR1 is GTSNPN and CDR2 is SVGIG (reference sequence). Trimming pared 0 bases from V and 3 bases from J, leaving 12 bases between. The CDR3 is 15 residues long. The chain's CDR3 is CAWSVEGSYNQPQHF. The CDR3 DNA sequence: TGTGCCTGGAGTGTAGAGGGCTCGTACAATCAGCCCCAGCATTTT. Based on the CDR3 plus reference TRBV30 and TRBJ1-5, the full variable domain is SQTIHQWPATLVQPVGSPLSLECTVEGTSNPNLYWYRQAAGRGLQLLFYSVGIGQISSEVPQNLSASRPQDRQFILSSKKLLLSDSGFYLCAWSVEGSYNQPQHFGDGTRLSIL.

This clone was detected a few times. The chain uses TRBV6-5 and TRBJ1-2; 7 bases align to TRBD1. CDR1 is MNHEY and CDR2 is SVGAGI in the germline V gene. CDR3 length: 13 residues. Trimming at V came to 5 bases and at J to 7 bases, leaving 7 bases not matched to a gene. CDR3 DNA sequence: TGTGCCAGCAGTGATGGGACAGTCGTTGGCTACACCTTC. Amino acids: CASSDGTVVGYTF.

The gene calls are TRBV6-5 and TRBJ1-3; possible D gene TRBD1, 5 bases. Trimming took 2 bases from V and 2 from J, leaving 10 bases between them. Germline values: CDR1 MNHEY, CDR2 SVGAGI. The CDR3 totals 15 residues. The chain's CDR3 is CASSYLRGTGNTIYF. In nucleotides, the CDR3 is TGTGCCAGCAGTTACCTTCGGGGGACTGGAAACACCATATATTTT.

The CDR3 sequence: CASRLGTSYEQYF. The CDR3 DNA sequence: TGTGCAAGTCGCTTAGGGACATCCTACGAGCAGTACTTC. The chain links TRBV12-2 to TRBJ2-7; TRBD1, the table's D call, lacks a check against the DNA. TRBV12-2 is an annotated pseudogene. The CDR3 loop spans 13 amino acids.

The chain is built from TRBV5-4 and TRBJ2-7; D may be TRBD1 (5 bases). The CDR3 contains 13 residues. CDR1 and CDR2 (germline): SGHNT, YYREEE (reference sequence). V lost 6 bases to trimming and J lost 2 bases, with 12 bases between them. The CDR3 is CASTADRAYEQYF. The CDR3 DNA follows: TGTGCCAGCACCGCAGACAGAGCCTACGAGCAGTACTTC. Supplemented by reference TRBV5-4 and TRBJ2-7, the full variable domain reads ETGVTQSPTHLIKTRGQQVTLRCSSQSGHNTVSWYQQALGQGPQFIFQYYREEENGRGNFPPRFSGLQFPNYSSELNVNALELDDSALYLCASTADRAYEQYFGPGTRLTVT.

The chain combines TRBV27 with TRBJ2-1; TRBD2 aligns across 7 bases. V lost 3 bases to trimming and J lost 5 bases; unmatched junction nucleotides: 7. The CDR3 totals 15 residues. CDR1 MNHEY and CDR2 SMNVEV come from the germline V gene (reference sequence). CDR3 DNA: TGTGCCAGCAGTTTTAGGGACTACCCCCACAATGAGCAGTTCTTC. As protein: CASSFRDYPHNEQFF.

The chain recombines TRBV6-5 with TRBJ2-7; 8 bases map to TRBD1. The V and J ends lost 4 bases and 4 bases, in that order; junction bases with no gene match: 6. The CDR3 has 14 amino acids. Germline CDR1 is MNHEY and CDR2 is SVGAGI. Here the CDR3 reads CASSSGGFHYEQYF. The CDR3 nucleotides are TGTGCCAGCAGTTCAGGGGGCTTCCATTACGAGCAGTACTTC.

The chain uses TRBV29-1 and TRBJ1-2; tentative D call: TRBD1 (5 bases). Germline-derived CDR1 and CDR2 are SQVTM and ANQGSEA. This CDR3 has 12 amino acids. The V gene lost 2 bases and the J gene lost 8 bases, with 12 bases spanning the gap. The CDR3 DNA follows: TGCAGCGTTGAATTTTGGGGCCAGGGCTACACCTTC. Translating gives CSVEFWGQGYTF.

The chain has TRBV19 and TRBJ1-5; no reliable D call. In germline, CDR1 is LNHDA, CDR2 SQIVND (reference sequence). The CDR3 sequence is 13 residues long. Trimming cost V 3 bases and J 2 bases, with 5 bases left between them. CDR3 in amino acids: CASSIPGNQPQHF. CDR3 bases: TGTGCCAGTAGTATCCCCGGCAATCAGCCCCAGCATTTT.

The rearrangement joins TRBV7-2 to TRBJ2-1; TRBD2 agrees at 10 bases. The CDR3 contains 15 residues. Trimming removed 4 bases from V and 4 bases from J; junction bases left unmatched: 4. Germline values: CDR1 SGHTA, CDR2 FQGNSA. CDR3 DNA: TGTGCCAGCAGCTCTACTAGCGGGGCTTACAATGAGCAGTTCTTC. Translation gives CASSSTSGAYNEQFF.

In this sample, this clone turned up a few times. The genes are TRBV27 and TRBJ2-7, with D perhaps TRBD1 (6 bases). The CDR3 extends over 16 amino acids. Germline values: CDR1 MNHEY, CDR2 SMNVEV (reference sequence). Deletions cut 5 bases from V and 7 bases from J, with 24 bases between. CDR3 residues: CASSPNRDIISGEQYF. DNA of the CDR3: TGTGCCAGCAGTCCTAACCGGGACATTATCAGTGGGGAGCAGTACTTC.

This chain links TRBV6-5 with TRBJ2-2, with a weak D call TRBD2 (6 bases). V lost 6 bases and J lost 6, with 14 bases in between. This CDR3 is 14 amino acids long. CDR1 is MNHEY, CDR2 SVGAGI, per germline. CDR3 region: CASRRGGRPGELFF. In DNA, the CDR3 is TGTGCCAGCAGAAGAGGAGGGCGGCCCGGGGAGCTGTTTTTT.

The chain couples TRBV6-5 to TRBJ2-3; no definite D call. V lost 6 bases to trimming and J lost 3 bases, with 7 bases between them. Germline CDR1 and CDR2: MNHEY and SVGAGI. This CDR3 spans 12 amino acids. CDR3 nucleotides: TGTGCCAGCAGCCCACGGACAGATACGCAGTATTTT. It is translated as CASSPRTDTQYF.

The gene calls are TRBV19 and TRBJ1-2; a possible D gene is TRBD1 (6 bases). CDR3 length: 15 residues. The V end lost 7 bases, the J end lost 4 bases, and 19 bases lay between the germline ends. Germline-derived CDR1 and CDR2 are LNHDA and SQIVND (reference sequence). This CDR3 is CASNPDRTLVYGYTF. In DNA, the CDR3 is TGTGCCAGTAACCCCGACAGGACTCTCGTCTATGGCTACACCTTC. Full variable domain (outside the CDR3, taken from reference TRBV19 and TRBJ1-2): DGGITQSPKYLFRKEGQNVTLSCEQNLNHDAMYWYRQDPGQGLRLIYYSQIVNDFQKGDIAEGYSVSREKKESFPLTVTSAQKNPTAFYLCASNPDRTLVYGYTFGSGTRLTVV.

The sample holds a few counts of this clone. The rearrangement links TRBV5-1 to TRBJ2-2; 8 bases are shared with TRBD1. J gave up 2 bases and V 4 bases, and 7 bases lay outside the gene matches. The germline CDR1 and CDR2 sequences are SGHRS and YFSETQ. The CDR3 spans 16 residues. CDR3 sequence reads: CASSLNGQGNTGELFF. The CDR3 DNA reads TGCGCCAGCAGCCTGAACGGACAGGGAAACACCGGGGAGCTGTTTTTT.

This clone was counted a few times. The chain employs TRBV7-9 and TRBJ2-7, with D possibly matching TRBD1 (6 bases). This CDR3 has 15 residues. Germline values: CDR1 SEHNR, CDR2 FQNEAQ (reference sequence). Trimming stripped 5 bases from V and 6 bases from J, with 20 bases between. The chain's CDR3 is CASSPGAGRSGEQYF. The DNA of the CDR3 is TGTGCCAGCAGCCCAGGGGCAGGGAGATCCGGCGAGCAGTACTTC.

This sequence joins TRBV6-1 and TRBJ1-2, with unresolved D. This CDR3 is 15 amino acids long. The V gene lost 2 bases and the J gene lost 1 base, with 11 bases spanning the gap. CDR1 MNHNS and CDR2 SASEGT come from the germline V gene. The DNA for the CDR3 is TGTGCCAGCAGTGAACCTCGAGAGGGTAACTATGGCTACACCTTC. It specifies CASSEPREGNYGYTF.

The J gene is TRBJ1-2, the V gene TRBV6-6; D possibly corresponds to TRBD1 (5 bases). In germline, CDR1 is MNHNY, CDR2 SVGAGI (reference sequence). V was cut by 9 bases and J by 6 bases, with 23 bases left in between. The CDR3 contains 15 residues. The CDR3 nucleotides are TGTGCCAGTACAAATTCGGGGGGAAGGAAGGATGGCTACACCTTC. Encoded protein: CASTNSGGRKDGYTF.

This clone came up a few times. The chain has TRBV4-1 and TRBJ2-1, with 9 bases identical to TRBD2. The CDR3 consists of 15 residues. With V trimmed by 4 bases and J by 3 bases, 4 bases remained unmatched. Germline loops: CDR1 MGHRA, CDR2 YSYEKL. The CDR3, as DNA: TGCGCCAGCAGCCCTTGGACTAGCGTCTACAATGAGCAGTTCTTC. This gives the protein CASSPWTSVYNEQFF.

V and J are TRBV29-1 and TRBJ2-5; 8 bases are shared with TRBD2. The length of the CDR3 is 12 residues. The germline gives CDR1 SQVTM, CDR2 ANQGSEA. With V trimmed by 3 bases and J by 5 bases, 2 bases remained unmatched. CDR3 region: CSVDRGGETQYF. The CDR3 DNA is TGCAGCGTTGACCGGGGGGGGGAGACCCAGTACTTC.

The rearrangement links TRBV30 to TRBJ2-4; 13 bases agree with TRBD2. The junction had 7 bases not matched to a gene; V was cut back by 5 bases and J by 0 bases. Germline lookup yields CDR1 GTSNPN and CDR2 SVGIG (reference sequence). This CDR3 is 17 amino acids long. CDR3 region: CAWGPGLAGLAKNIQYF. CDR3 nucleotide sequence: TGTGCCTGGGGTCCGGGACTAGCGGGATTAGCCAAAAACATTCAGTACTTC.

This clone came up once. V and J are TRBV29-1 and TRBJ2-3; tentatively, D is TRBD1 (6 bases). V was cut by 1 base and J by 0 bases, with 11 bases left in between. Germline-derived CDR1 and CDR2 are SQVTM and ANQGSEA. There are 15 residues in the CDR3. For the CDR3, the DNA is TGCAGCGTTGAAGGCAACAGGGAAAGCACAGATACGCAGTATTTT. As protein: CSVEGNRESTDTQYF.

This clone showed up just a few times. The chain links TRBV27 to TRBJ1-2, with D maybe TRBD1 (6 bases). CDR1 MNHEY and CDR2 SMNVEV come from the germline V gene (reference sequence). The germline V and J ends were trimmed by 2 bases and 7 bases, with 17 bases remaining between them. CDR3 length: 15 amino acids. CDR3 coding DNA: TGTGCCAGCAGTTTAATTTTCGCAGGGGAGGGTGGCTACACCTTC. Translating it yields CASSLIFAGEGGYTF.

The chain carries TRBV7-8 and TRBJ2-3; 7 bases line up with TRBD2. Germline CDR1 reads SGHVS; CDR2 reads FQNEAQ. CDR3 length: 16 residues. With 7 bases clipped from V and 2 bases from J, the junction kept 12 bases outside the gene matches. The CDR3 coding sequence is TGTGCCAGCAACGATAATAGACTAGCCATCACAGATACGCAGTATTTT. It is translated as CASNDNRLAITDTQYF.

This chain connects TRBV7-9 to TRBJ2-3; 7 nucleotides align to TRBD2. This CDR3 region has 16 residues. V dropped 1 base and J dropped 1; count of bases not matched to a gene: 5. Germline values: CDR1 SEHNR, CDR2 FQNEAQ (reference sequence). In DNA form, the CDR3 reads TGTGCCAGCAGCTTAGTAAGGCTAGCGGGCACAGATACGCAGTATTTT. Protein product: CASSLVRLAGTDTQYF.